This T cell receptor (beta chain) was observed in a study of T cell changes during pregnancy in multiple sclerosis. This table comes from immunoSEQ multiplex PCR, and its TCRdb copy is limited to in-frame clones, with some not included. The data show 36,000 or so clones, around 89% seen once. The CDR3 runs 14 residues. Germline CDR1 is SEHNR and CDR2 is FQNEAQ (reference sequence). Trimming shortened V by 3 bases and J by 0 bases, and 9 bases separated the two germline ends. V gene TRBV7-9 combines with J gene TRBJ2-7, with D possibly matching TRBD2 (6 bases). The source is a female donor with multiple sclerosis, enrolled in a pregnancy study. The sequences come from CD8+ T cells from peripheral blood mononuclear cells, collected in the third trimester of pregnancy. DNA of the CDR3: TGTGCCAGCAGCTTCGGGGGTAGCTCCTACGAGCAGTACTTC. It yields the protein CASSFGGSSYEQYF. Drawing the rest from reference TRBV7-9 and TRBJ2-7, the complete variable domain is DTGVSQNPRHKITKRGQNVTFRCDPISEHNRLYWYRQTLGQGPEFLTYFQNEAQLEKSRLLSDRFSAERPKGSFSTLEIQRTEQGDSAMYLCASSFGGSSYEQYFGPGTRLTVT.